These 5 T cell receptor beta chains share one sample of origin, sequenced in a study of T-cell reconstitution after alpha-beta-depleted transplantation in children. The library targeted TCRbeta and was prepared with unique molecular identifiers. TCRdb reprocessed the PCR reads with MiXCR, giving one entry per CDR3 protein. The sample holds hundreds of thousands of distinct CDR3 sequences, roughly a tenth seen once. The specimen was PBMCs, collected before TCRalphabeta/CD19-depleted stem cell transplant. The origin of the receptors is a boy under two years old with acute myeloid leukemia, due to receive a stem cell transplant.

As regards this clonotype: A much bigger clone sits one base away, suggesting this may be a read error. The chain carries TRBV7-8 and TRBJ1-2; a possible D gene is TRBD1 (5 bases). CDR3 size: 14 residues. The V gene's germline CDR1 is SGHVS and CDR2 FQNEAQ. The CDR3 DNA reads as TGTGCCAGGAGCTTATGGGACCTCCTCTATGGCTACACCTTC. It yields the protein CARSLWDLLYGYTF. The full variable domain, completed using reference TRBV7-8 and TRBJ1-2, is GAGVSQSPRYKVAKRGQDVALRCDPISGHVSLFWYQQALGQGPEFLTYFQNEAQLDKSGLPSDRFFAERPEGSVSTLKIQRTQQEDSAVYLCARSLWDLLYGYTFGSGTRLTVV.

The J gene is TRBJ2-7, the V gene TRBV14; TRBD1 aligns across 8 bases. Germline loops: CDR1 SGHDN, CDR2 FVKESK. This CDR3 has 15 amino acids. V lost 3 bases to trimming and J lost 0 bases; unmatched junction nucleotides: 4. The CDR3 region has the DNA TGTGCCAGCAGCCATTGGGACAGGTCCTCCTACGAGCAGTACTTC. Encoded protein: CASSHWDRSSYEQYF.

The rearrangement links TRBV5-5 to TRBJ2-7; D might be TRBD1 (6 bases). The germline V and J ends were trimmed by 3 bases and 3 bases, with 13 bases remaining between them. Germline V gene sequence: CDR1 SGHKS, CDR2 YYEKEE (reference sequence). The CDR3 spans 14 residues. The CDR3 reads CASSWDTSNYEQYF. Written as DNA, the CDR3 is TGTGCCAGCAGCTGGGACACGAGCAACTACGAGCAGTACTTC.

This clonotype showed up many times. The V gene is TRBV21-1, the J gene TRBJ2-2; the tabulated D call, TRBD2, remains unverified against the DNA. TRBV21-1 corresponds to a pseudogene. The CDR3 loop spans 19 amino acids. The CDR3 spells CASSKARVTNPPRAGELFF. The CDR3 DNA reads TGTGCCAGCAGCAAAGCGCGTGTCACGAACCCTCCCAGGGCCGGGGAGCTGTTTTTT.

This clonotype was detected only a few times. The J gene is TRBJ2-7, the V gene TRBV30; 7 nucleotides agree with TRBD1. Germline trimming cut 1 base from V and 9 bases from J; bases unmatched to any gene: 6. CDR1 and CDR2 from the germline V gene are GTSNPN and SVGIG (reference sequence). This CDR3 spans 12 amino acids. CDR3 amino acids: CAWSAIGDRQYF. Written as DNA, the CDR3 is TGTGCCTGGAGTGCGATAGGGGACAGGCAGTACTTC.